This TCR beta chain was recorded in a study of blood T cell repertoires in COVID-19. Study-level information: Whether acute or convalescent, the COVID-19 samples came from the United States, Italy and Spain. T cells, B-cell-depleted T cells, or PBMCs provided the cDNA or gDNA that served as material.

As originally analysed: Researchers report that nucleated cell counts were estimated from reference gene primer amplification. Profiled with immunoSEQ multiplex PCR; TCRdb holds only in-frame clones, not every one. Clone size and V and J calls were adopted from that table, with D and trimming inferred from the DNA. There are some 89,000 clones in the sample; about 87% occur only once, and approximately 15% lies in the top ten. Sequencing was carried out using peripheral blood. The origin of this receptor is a human donor in a cohort sampled during active COVID-19.

As DNA, the CDR3 is TGTGCCAGCAGTTCCCGATTGGGACTAGCCGCAAAAGCCAACACAGATACGCAGTATTTT. Protein: CASSSRLGLAAKANTDTQYF. This rearrangement joins TRBV6-2 or TRBV6-3 to TRBJ2-3, with TRBD2 matching 9 bases. Trimming took 4 bases from V and 2 from J; bases not matched to a gene: 19. Per the germline V gene, CDR1 is MNHEY and CDR2 is SVGEGT. The CDR3 length is 20 residues.